Following are 26 T cell receptor beta chains from one sample sequenced in a study of early T cells in non-severe SARS-CoV-2 infection. In TCRdb, the 5' RACE reads were re-called with MiXCR into one record per CDR3 protein. Among tens of thousands of distinct CDR3 sequences listed, 6% to 7.5% were seen once. The sequencing used whole blood, collected at baseline. The receptor source for this set is an adult who was a healthcare worker with PCR-confirmed SARS-CoV-2 infection or an uninfected control (not recorded which).

This chain links TRBV10-3 with TRBJ2-4, with 9 bases that match TRBD2. Looked up from germline, CDR1 is ENHRY and CDR2 is SYGVKD. J was trimmed by 0 bases and V by 6 bases; bases with no gene match: 6. This CDR3 spans 16 amino acids. CDR3 amino acids: CAISELAGLAKNIQYF. In nucleotides, the CDR3 is TGTGCCATCAGCGAACTAGCGGGTTTAGCCAAAAACATTCAGTACTTC.

This clonotype came up many times. The rearrangement joins TRBV20-1 to TRBJ2-7; 9 bases map to TRBD2. CDR3 length: 12 amino acids. Germline CDR1 reads DFQATT; CDR2 reads SNEGSKA (reference sequence). Trimming took 5 bases from V and 3 from J; bases not matched to a gene: 2. The CDR3 nucleotides read TGCAGTGCTCCGACTAGCGGCTACGAGCAGTACTTC. Residues: CSAPTSGYEQYF.

This clonotype was seen a few times. The V call is TRBV11-2, the J call TRBJ2-2, with 13 positions matching TRBD2. The germline V gene has CDR1 SGHAT and CDR2 FQNNGV. The V segment lost 0 bases and the J segment 7 bases; nucleotides outside the gene matches: 5. The length of the CDR3 is 17 residues. The CDR3: CASSLELAGGPIGELFF. Here the CDR3 DNA reads TGTGCCAGCAGCTTAGAACTAGCGGGAGGGCCCATCGGGGAGCTGTTTTTT. Filled out from reference TRBV11-2 and TRBJ2-2, the complete variable domain reads EAGVAQSPRYKIIEKRQSVAFWCNPISGHATLYWYQQILGQGPKLLIQFQNNGVVDDSQLPKDRFSAERLKGVDSTLKIQPAKLEDSAVYLCASSLELAGGPIGELFFGEGSRLTVL.

Points on this clonotype: One base away lies a much larger clone, so this may be a sequencing read error. The V and J genes are TRBV10-3 and TRBJ2-7; 8 bases are shared with TRBD1. Germline V gene lookup returns CDR1 ENHRY and CDR2 SYGVKD. This CDR3 has 15 residues. CDR3: CAISPDRGISCEQYF. DNA for the CDR3: TGTGCCATCAGTCCTGACAGGGGCATCTCCTGCGAGCAGTACTTC.

About this clonotype: This may be a read error, as it is one base from a much larger clone. The chain has TRBV3-1 and TRBJ2-2, with a possible D match to TRBD1 (5 bases). Germline CDR1 and CDR2: LGHDT and YNNKEL (reference sequence). The CDR3 is made up of 14 amino acids. The CDR3 sequence: CVSSQGATTGELFF. CDR3 bases: TGTGTCAGCAGCCAGGGCGCCACTACCGGGGAGCTGTTTTTT.

This clonotype was counted many times. V usage is TRBV4-1 and J usage is TRBJ1-1, with D perhaps matching TRBD1 (6 bases). The CDR3 is 14 residues long. Trimming pared 0 bases from V and 10 bases from J, leaving 15 bases between. In germline, CDR1 is MGHRA, CDR2 YSYEKL. CDR3 sequence reads: CASSQEGAVTRAFF. The CDR3 region has the DNA TGCGCCAGCAGCCAAGAGGGGGCTGTAACCAGAGCTTTCTTT.

The chain uses TRBV6-6 and TRBJ2-7; 11 bases are shared with TRBD2. With 6 bases clipped from V and 5 bases from J, the junction kept 15 bases outside the gene matches. The CDR3 totals 17 residues. Per germline, CDR1 MNHNY and CDR2 SVGAGI (reference sequence). The CDR3 bases are TGTGCCAGCAGCAAACTGAACAGACTAGCGGGAAAACACGAGCAGTACTTC. Amino acids: CASSKLNRLAGKHEQYF.

The rearrangement uses TRBV5-1 and TRBJ2-7; 8 positions match TRBD1. The length of the CDR3 is 15 residues. Trimming took 0 bases from V and 2 from J; bases not matched to a gene: 4. Germline-derived CDR1 and CDR2 are SGHRS and YFSETQ. The CDR3 DNA reads TGCGCCAGCAGCTTGGGGACAGGGTGGCCCTACGAGCAGTACTTC. This sequence encodes CASSLGTGWPYEQYF.

The gene calls are TRBV7-2 and TRBJ1-3; 8 positions agree with TRBD1. The CDR3 is 17 amino acids. Germline lookup yields CDR1 SGHTA and CDR2 FQGNSA. V shed 6 bases and J 3 bases; nucleotides not matched to a gene: 13. The CDR3: CASSLKAGGAGGNTIYF. Here the CDR3 DNA reads TGTGCCAGCAGTCTTAAGGCAGGGGGCGCGGGTGGAAACACCATATATTTT. Based on the CDR3 plus reference TRBV7-2 and TRBJ1-3, the full variable domain is GAGVSQSPSNKVTEKGKDVELRCDPISGHTALYWYRQSLGQGLEFLIYFQGNSAPDKSGLPSDRFSAERTGGSVSTLTIQRTQQEDSAVYLCASSLKAGGAGGNTIYFGEGSWLTVV.

The sample holds many counts of this clonotype. The chain couples TRBV9 to TRBJ2-6; D is possibly TRBD1 (5 bases). With 4 bases removed from V and 2 bases from J, the gap between germline ends came to 10 bases. Germline values: CDR1 SGDLS, CDR2 YYNGEE. The CDR3 has 15 residues. The CDR3 sequence is CASSSSGPGANVLTF. The CDR3 DNA is TGTGCCAGCAGCTCCTCAGGGCCTGGGGCCAACGTCCTGACTTTC.

This sequence joins TRBV7-2 and TRBJ1-1, with D uncertain. Per the germline V gene, CDR1 is SGHTA and CDR2 is FQGNSA. The length of the CDR3 is 13 residues. The V end lost 4 bases, the J end lost 10 bases, and 16 bases lay between the germline ends. CDR3 coding DNA: TGTGCCAGCAGCTCCCCGGTAAGGGTCGTAGCTTTCTTT. Its translation is CASSSPVRVVAFF.

The rearrangement links TRBV7-8 to TRBJ2-7; a possible D gene is TRBD1 (5 bases). Germline V CDR1 and CDR2: SGHVS, FQNEAQ. V lost 5 bases, J lost 0 bases, and 14 bases lay in between. CDR3 length equals 15 residues. CDR3 sequence: CASSLTETPSYEQYF. The CDR3 DNA reads TGTGCCAGCAGCCTGACAGAGACTCCCTCCTACGAGCAGTACTTC.

V and J are TRBV9 and TRBJ2-1, with D possibly matching TRBD2 (6 bases). The CDR3 is 16 amino acids. Per germline, CDR1 SGDLS and CDR2 YYNGEE. Trimming cost V 6 bases and J 3 bases, with 19 bases left between them. In DNA form, the CDR3 reads TGTGCCAGCAACCCATTCGGGAGCGGAAGCTACAATGAGCAGTTCTTC. It yields the protein CASNPFGSGSYNEQFF.

Ten or more counts support this clonotype. The chain links TRBV3-1 to TRBJ1-1, with D tentatively TRBD1 (5 bases). The CDR3 totals 14 residues. V lost 4 bases and J 4 bases, leaving 13 bases between the germline ends. Germline assignment: CDR1 LGHDT and CDR2 YNNKEL (reference sequence). The CDR3 loop is CASSPRPGTTEAFF. DNA of the CDR3: TGTGCCAGCAGCCCCCGACCGGGGACCACTGAAGCTTTCTTT.

This clonotype appeared many times. The V and J genes are TRBV7-2 and TRBJ1-6; unclear D gene. This CDR3 is built from 14 residues. Germline CDR1 reads SGHTA; CDR2 reads FQGNSA. V lost 1 base to trimming and J lost 5 bases, with 6 bases between them. The CDR3 nucleotides read TGTGCCAGCAGCTTAGATTATAATAATTCACCCCTCCACTTT. Translated: CASSLDYNNSPLHF.

This clonotype has a count of ten or more. The chain links TRBV20-1 to TRBJ2-3; 7 nucleotides agree with TRBD2. With 2 bases clipped from V and 2 bases from J, the junction kept 4 bases outside the gene matches. Per germline, CDR1 DFQATT and CDR2 SNEGSKA (reference sequence). CDR3 length: 14 residues. The DNA of the CDR3 is TGCAGTGCTAGAAGGGCGGGGGTCACAGATACGCAGTATTTT. This sequence encodes CSARRAGVTDTQYF.

This clonotype was found many times. The rearrangement uses TRBV29-1 and TRBJ2-7, with TRBD1 matching over 10 bases. The germline CDR1 and CDR2 sequences are SQVTM and ANQGSEA. J lost 5 bases, V lost 6 bases, and 7 bases had no gene match. The CDR3 length is 13 residues. The CDR3 DNA is TGCAGCGTCGCCGGACAGGGGGAAGACGAGCAGTACTTC. Encoded protein: CSVAGQGEDEQYF.

This chain links TRBV7-9 with TRBJ2-5; 7 bases map to TRBD1. The CDR3 extends over 14 amino acids. V was pared by 8 bases and J by 1 base, with 7 bases of the junction left unmatched. The germline V gene encodes CDR1 SEHNR and CDR2 FQNEAQ (reference sequence). The CDR3 protein is CASGPGGFQETQYF. DNA of the CDR3: TGTGCCAGCGGCCCAGGGGGATTCCAAGAGACCCAGTACTTC.

The sample holds many counts of this clonotype. The rearrangement uses TRBV7-6 and TRBJ2-2, with 14 bases aligning to TRBD2. Germline values: CDR1 SGHVS, CDR2 FNYEAQ. Trimming cost V 4 bases and J 5 bases; bases outside gene matches: 6. This CDR3 is 17 amino acids long. The CDR3 here is CASSSGTSGRLTGELFF. The CDR3 bases are TGTGCCAGCAGCTCGGGGACTAGCGGGAGATTGACCGGGGAGCTGTTTTTT.

The chain links TRBV7-9 to TRBJ2-7, with 10 bases aligning to TRBD1. This CDR3 has 14 amino acids. The germline V gene encodes CDR1 SEHNR and CDR2 FQNEAQ (reference sequence). Trimming removed 9 bases from V and 1 base from J; junction bases left unmatched: 6. CDR3 nucleotides: TGTGCCAGTTGTCGGGACAGGGGTTCCTACGAGCAGTACTTC. Its protein is CASCRDRGSYEQYF.

This clonotype was counted ten times or more. The rearrangement uses TRBV27 and TRBJ2-2; 9 nucleotides align to TRBD2. Germline lookup yields CDR1 MNHEY and CDR2 SMNVEV (reference sequence). CDR3 length equals 16 residues. Trimming at V came to 3 bases and at J to 4 bases, leaving 6 bases not matched to a gene. For the CDR3, the DNA is TGTGCCAGCAGTTTCGTAGCGGGAGAGATCACCGGGGAGCTGTTTTTT. Translated: CASSFVAGEITGELFF.

This chain links TRBV6-5 with TRBJ1-2; D not certain. V lost 2 bases and J lost 2, with 9 bases in between. The CDR3 covers 14 residues. Per the germline V gene, CDR1 is MNHEY and CDR2 is SVGAGI. The CDR3 sequence is CASSYRVANYGYTF. The DNA of the CDR3 is TGTGCCAGCAGTTACAGGGTCGCCAACTATGGCTACACCTTC.

This clonotype was observed at least ten times. V and J are TRBV9 and TRBJ2-2; D is perhaps TRBD1 or TRBD2 (5 bases each). CDR3 length: 16 amino acids. CDR1 SGDLS and CDR2 YYNGEE come from the germline V gene. V lost 3 bases and J 6 bases, leaving 18 bases between the germline ends. The CDR3 DNA reads as TGTGCCAGCAGCGAGTCTGGGCAGGGTAGCGCCGGGGAGCTGTTTTTT. Translated, it gives CASSESGQGSAGELFF.

This clonotype turned up a few times. The CDR3 sequence is CASRMGLAGTYEQYF. In nucleotides, the CDR3 is TGTGCCAGCAGGATGGGACTAGCGGGGACATACGAGCAGTACTTC. V usage is TRBV28 and J usage is TRBJ2-7; 13 nucleotides agree with TRBD2. Unmatched junction bases numbered 6, after V lost 6 bases and J lost 4 bases. The CDR3 runs 15 residues. Per germline, CDR1 MDHEN and CDR2 SYDVKM.

This clonotype was seen more than once but under ten times. This chain joins TRBV28 and TRBJ2-7, with 7 nucleotides matching TRBD1. Trimming took 6 bases from V and 6 from J; bases not matched to a gene: 11. CDR3 length equals 14 residues. Germline lookup yields CDR1 MDHEN and CDR2 SYDVKM. For the CDR3, the DNA is TGTGCCAGCAGGGTCCAGACAGGGACCGGCGAGCAGTACTTC. The encoded protein is CASRVQTGTGEQYF.

This clonotype was counted at least ten times. The chain uses TRBV6-4 and TRBJ2-7, with 8 bases fitting TRBD2. CDR1 MRHNA and CDR2 SNTAGT come from the germline V gene. This CDR3 comprises 12 residues. V shed 0 bases and J 11 bases; nucleotides not matched to a gene: 3. CDR3 nucleotides: TGTGCCAGCAGTGACTCACTAGCGGTGGAGTACTTC. Translated: CASSDSLAVEYF.